In this sample, the clone carrying this TCR beta chain turned up a few times. Its antigen is currently unknown. This sample is drawn from a study of T-cell memory formation after mild COVID-19. From the 5' RACE reads, TCRdb called clonotypes with MiXCR, one entry per CDR3 protein. The data contain under 600,000 distinct CDR3 sequences, less than 25% of them singletons. Germline-derived CDR1 and CDR2 are SGHRS and YFSETQ. There are 18 residues in the CDR3. Unmatched junction bases numbered 12, after V lost 3 bases and J lost 0 bases. Study-level findings and limits: CD8+ contracting clones occupied EMRA, while CD4+ ones occupied mainly CM and EM. Nothing showed for sure that second-wave clones peaking on day 37 were SARS-CoV-2 specific.

The rearrangement uses TRBV5-1 and TRBJ1-1, with TRBD1 matching over 9 bases. The sample taken for sequencing was PBMCs or a T cell subset sorted from them (not recorded which). The sequence was obtained from an adult woman who had mild COVID-19 (a few samples of this study predate the infection). Cell type and time point are not known. The CDR3 DNA reads as TGCGCCAGCAGCTCTTTGGACAGGGGTCCGTTCATGAACACTGAAGCTTTCTTT. Its protein product is CASSSLDRGPFMNTEAFF.